One sample yielded the 27 T cell receptor beta chains listed below, sequenced in a study of blood T cell repertoires in COVID-19 (dated by TCRdb to about 2020). The method behind the library was the immunoSEQ multiplex PCR assay. TCRdb retrieved this table from immuneACCESS and kept in-frame rearrangements only. Not all clones are present; in checked studies, unresolved V genes account for under half, and no reason is known for the remainder. Counted in this sample were about 87,000 clones; 88% of them appeared once. The ten largest make up approximately 12% of the sample. Sequenced material: peripheral blood. These receptors were taken from an elderly man with acute or convalescent COVID-19.

V and J are TRBV19 and TRBJ1-4; D is uncertain. CDR1 is LNHDA, CDR2 SQIVND, per germline (reference sequence). V dropped 4 bases and J dropped 8 bases, with 11 bases sitting between them. The CDR3 is made up of 13 amino acids. CDR3 in DNA: TGTGCCAGTAGTACCATAGTAGAGGAAAAACTGTTTTTT. Translating gives CASSTIVEEKLFF.

In its sample, this clone was seen once. The chain recombines TRBV11-3 with TRBJ2-3; 9 bases are shared with TRBD1. The germline CDR1 and CDR2 sequences are SGHNT and YENEEA. The CDR3 length is 15 residues. Germline trimming cut 1 base from V and 3 bases from J; bases unmatched to any gene: 2. The CDR3, as DNA: TGTGCCAGCAGCTTAGGGACAGGGGTAACAGATACGCAGTATTTT. It yields the protein CASSLGTGVTDTQYF.

The V gene is TRBV5-1, the J gene TRBJ2-6, with 9 bases lining up with TRBD1. The CDR3 loop spans 17 amino acids. Germline CDR1 SGHRS, CDR2 YFSETQ. V was clipped by 0 bases and J by 2 bases; unmatched bases: 3. Here the CDR3 reads CASSLGQGVTGANVLTF. The CDR3 region has the DNA TGCGCCAGCAGCTTGGGACAGGGGGTCACTGGGGCCAACGTCCTGACTTTC.

The chain joins TRBV7-3 to TRBJ2-2; the match to TRBD2 covers 15 bases. Germline V gene data show CDR1 as SGHTA and CDR2 as FQGTGA. The CDR3 runs 17 residues. The V and J ends lost 5 bases and 4 bases, in that order; junction bases with no gene match: 5. CDR3 coding DNA: TGTGCCAGCAGCCCGGGACTAGCGGGAGGTATCACCGGGGAGCTGTTTTTT. It translates to CASSPGLAGGITGELFF.

CDR3 DNA: TGTGCCACTACACAGGGATCTAACTATGGCTACACCTTC. This encodes CATTQGSNYGYTF. The rearrangement links TRBV12-3 or TRBV12-4 to TRBJ1-2, with D tentatively TRBD1 (6 bases). The CDR3 has 13 amino acids. Trimming left V 10 bases short and J 0 bases short, with 12 bases between.

Here the CDR3 reads CASSERLAGGPSTDTQYF. The CDR3 coding sequence is TGTGCCAGCAGCGAGAGACTAGCGGGGGGTCCTAGCACAGATACGCAGTATTTT. The chain is built from TRBV4-2 and TRBJ2-3; 13 positions agree with TRBD2. Per germline, CDR1 LGHNA and CDR2 YNFKEQ. After removal of 5 bases from V and 0 bases from J, the junction contained 8 bases not matched to a gene. The CDR3 contains 18 residues.

This clone was detected once. The chain recombines TRBV7-2 with TRBJ2-6; D might be TRBD2 (5 bases). Germline V CDR1 and CDR2: SGHTA, FQGNSA. Trimming removed 0 bases from V and 0 bases from J, with 12 bases in between. The CDR3 has 18 amino acids. The CDR3 DNA sequence: TGTGCCAGCAGCTTAGCGCGGGTCGGGTTCTCTGGGGCCAACGTCCTGACTTTC. Its protein is CASSLARVGFSGANVLTF.

The chain has TRBV6-2 or TRBV6-3 and TRBJ1-5, with 7 bases that match TRBD1. Germline V gives CDR1 MNHEY, CDR2 SVGEGT. Germline trimming cut 2 bases from V and 1 base from J; bases unmatched to any gene: 8. The CDR3 covers 17 residues. CDR3 in amino acids: CASSYRRQGKSNQPQHF. The CDR3 DNA reads as TGTGCCAGCAGTTACAGACGACAGGGTAAGAGCAATCAGCCCCAGCATTTT.

The chain couples TRBV11-2 to TRBJ1-2; 11 bases are shared with TRBD1. The CDR3 has 14 amino acids. Germline V gene lookup returns CDR1 SGHAT and CDR2 FQNNGV. J was trimmed by 7 bases and V by 4 bases; bases with no gene match: 5. The CDR3 nucleotides are TGTGCCAGCAGCTCCGGACAGGGGGCTGTTGGCTACACCTTC. This sequence encodes CASSSGQGAVGYTF.

This chain links TRBV2 with TRBJ1-5; 7 nucleotides line up with TRBD1. This CDR3 region has 14 residues. After removal of 5 bases from V and 4 bases from J, the junction contained 5 bases not matched to a gene. Germline-derived CDR1 and CDR2 are SNHLY and FYNNEI. The CDR3 spells CASSRDSKNQPQHF. CDR3 in DNA: TGTGCCAGCAGTCGGGACAGTAAAAATCAGCCCCAGCATTTT.

The chain couples TRBV18 to TRBJ2-7, with D perhaps TRBD1 (6 bases). The CDR3 contains 15 residues. From germline, CDR1 is KGHSH and CDR2 LQKENI. Trimming removed 0 bases at V and 6 bases at J, with 15 bases between. The CDR3 DNA reads as TGTGCCAGCTCACCACCGAACAGGGTTGAAAGCGAGCAGTACTTC. Translation: CASSPPNRVESEQYF.

This clone was counted a few times. This sequence joins TRBV3-1 (or the pseudogene TRBV3-2) and TRBJ1-5; D gene ambiguous. Trimming removed 0 bases from V and 6 bases from J, with 12 bases in between. This CDR3 has 15 amino acids. Germline V gene lookup returns CDR1 LGHDT and CDR2 YNNKEL (reference sequence). The chain's CDR3 is CASSQDYSLFQPQHF. The CDR3 coding sequence is TGTGCCAGCAGCCAAGATTACAGCTTATTTCAGCCCCAGCATTTT.

This clone was detected once. The chain is built from TRBV5-1 and TRBJ1-3; 7 bases align to TRBD1. Germline-derived CDR1 and CDR2 are SGHRS and YFSETQ. The CDR3 is 15 residues long. V dropped 3 bases and J dropped 5; count of bases not matched to a gene: 8. The DNA of the CDR3 is TGCGCCAGCAGCTCGGAGGGGGCTCCCAGAAACACCATATATTTT. Translated: CASSSEGAPRNTIYF.

This clone was detected only once. The CDR3 loop is CASIFPGAGATEAFF. The DNA of the CDR3 is TGTGCCAGTATTTTTCCCGGGGCAGGGGCCACTGAAGCTTTCTTT. The J gene is TRBJ1-1, the V gene TRBV19; D is perhaps TRBD1 (6 bases). The CDR3 loop spans 15 amino acids. V shed 7 bases and J shed 4 bases, with 19 bases lying between them. The germline gives CDR1 LNHDA, CDR2 SQIVND (reference sequence).

The chain combines TRBV7-9 with TRBJ2-3; unclear D gene. The CDR3 length is 15 residues. Trimming pared 0 bases from V and 2 bases from J, leaving 9 bases between. The V gene's germline CDR1 is SEHNR and CDR2 FQNEAQ (reference sequence). CDR3 DNA sequence: TGTGCCAGCAGCTTAGCTGTGCTACCCACAGATACGCAGTATTTT. Amino acid sequence: CASSLAVLPTDTQYF.

The J gene is TRBJ1-6, the V gene TRBV28; possible D gene TRBD1, 6 bases. Trimming left V 2 bases short and J 10 bases short, with 12 bases between. CDR1 is MDHEN, CDR2 SYDVKM, per germline. The CDR3 contains 14 residues. The CDR3 loop is CASSLRAGVSPLHF. Written as DNA, the CDR3 is TGTGCCAGCAGTTTAAGGGCAGGGGTCTCACCCCTCCACTTT.

To note about this clone: A read error may account for a junction end that differs from germline. This chain joins TRBV7-7 and TRBJ1-3; D is undetermined. The CDR3 is made up of 22 amino acids. CDR1 is SSHAT and CDR2 is FNYEAQ in the germline V gene (reference sequence). The DNA of the CDR3 is TGTGCTAGCAGCCAACGCCAAATCGTCACCCCAACATACCTAATCGGAGGGAACACCATATATTTT. Amino acid sequence: CASSQRQIVTPTYLIGGNTIYF.

The chain links TRBV20-1 to TRBJ2-7; TRBD2 is a possible D gene (5 bases). Trimming shortened V by 3 bases and J by 5 bases, and 11 bases separated the two germline ends. The CDR3 has 12 amino acids. Germline CDR1 and CDR2: DFQATT and SNEGSKA (reference sequence). CDR3 protein: CSASGLANEQYF. In DNA form, the CDR3 reads TGCAGTGCTAGTGGGCTAGCAAACGAGCAGTACTTC.

The chain links TRBV12-5 to TRBJ2-6, with a weak D call TRBD1 (6 bases). Germline CDR1 reads LGHNT; CDR2 reads FRNRAP. This CDR3 contains 18 residues. V was cut by 3 bases and J by 0 bases, with 15 bases left in between. CDR3 in amino acids: CASGFLGQGSSGANVLTF. The CDR3 DNA sequence: TGTGCTAGTGGTTTCCTTGGGCAGGGGAGCTCTGGGGCCAACGTCCTGACTTTC.

The chain recombines TRBV14 with TRBJ2-1; TRBD2 agrees at 11 bases. The germline CDR1 and CDR2 sequences are SGHDN and FVKESK. The J segment lost 6 bases and the V segment lost 4 bases, leaving 2 bases of the junction unmatched. The CDR3 has 14 amino acids. CDR3 DNA sequence: TGTGCCAGCAGCCTAGGACTAGCGGGCAATGAGCAGTTCTTC. It yields the protein CASSLGLAGNEQFF.

This clone was observed a single time. J is TRBJ1-3 and V is TRBV6-1; 11 bases are shared with TRBD1. Germline trimming cut 4 bases from V and 1 base from J; bases unmatched to any gene: 6. CDR1 is MNHNS, CDR2 SASEGT, per germline. The CDR3 is 17 residues long. For the CDR3, the DNA is TGTGCCAGCAGTGTTATAGGACAGGGGGCATCTGGAAACACCATATATTTT. It yields the protein CASSVIGQGASGNTIYF.

The chain has TRBV7-2 and TRBJ2-7, with 9 bases matching TRBD2. With 1 base clipped from V and 4 bases from J, the junction kept 5 bases outside the gene matches. Germline CDR1 and CDR2: SGHTA and FQGNSA. This CDR3 comprises 15 residues. CDR3 loop: CASSLGPSGVYEQYF. The DNA for the CDR3 is TGTGCCAGCAGCTTAGGGCCTAGCGGGGTTTACGAGCAGTACTTC.

The CDR3 DNA is TGTGCCAGTAGTCCCTGGGGGACAATGAACACTGAAGCTTTCTTT. It codes for CASSPWGTMNTEAFF. This chain connects TRBV19 to TRBJ1-1; tentative D call: TRBD1 (6 bases). Looked up from germline, CDR1 is LNHDA and CDR2 is SQIVND (reference sequence). The ends were cut back, 5 bases at V and 0 bases at J, with 13 bases in the middle. The CDR3 length is 15 residues. Drawing the rest from reference TRBV19 and TRBJ1-1, the complete variable domain is DGGITQSPKYLFRKEGQNVTLSCEQNLNHDAMYWYRQDPGQGLRLIYYSQIVNDFQKGDIAEGYSVSREKKESFPLTVTSAQKNPTAFYLCASSPWGTMNTEAFFGQGTRLTVV.

This clone came up once. The rearrangement uses TRBV7-2 and TRBJ1-4, with D unclear. With 3 bases removed from V and 0 bases from J, the gap between germline ends came to 8 bases. Per germline, CDR1 SGHTA and CDR2 FQGNSA. This CDR3 is built from 15 residues. The DNA for the CDR3 is TGTGCCAGCAGCTTGATGCAGTCAACTAATGAAAAACTGTTTTTT. This codes for CASSLMQSTNEKLFF.

This clone was seen once. The chain uses TRBV5-4 and TRBJ2-7; 12 bases line up with TRBD1. Germline CDR1 is SGHNT and CDR2 is YYREEE (reference sequence). The CDR3 runs 15 residues. After removal of 4 bases from V and 4 bases from J, the junction contained 6 bases not matched to a gene. The CDR3 coding sequence is TGTGCCAGCAGCCCCTGGGACAGGGGGCTTTACGAGCAGTACTTC. Translation: CASSPWDRGLYEQYF. The variable domain in full, with the rest retrieved from reference TRBV5-4 and TRBJ2-7, is ETGVTQSPTHLIKTRGQQVTLRCSSQSGHNTVSWYQQALGQGPQFIFQYYREEENGRGNFPPRFSGLQFPNYSSELNVNALELDDSALYLCASSPWDRGLYEQYFGPGTRLTVT.

This chain links TRBV6-1 with TRBJ2-5; 7 nucleotides align to TRBD1. Germline V gene data show CDR1 as MNHNS and CDR2 as SASEGT. J gave up 8 bases and V 4 bases, and 7 bases lay outside the gene matches. The CDR3 spans 13 residues. The CDR3 reads CASSATGERTQYF. CDR3 sequence (DNA): TGTGCCAGCAGTGCAACAGGGGAGAGAACCCAGTACTTC.

This chain links TRBV7-9 with TRBJ1-1; D ambiguous. Deletions cut 5 bases from V and 0 bases from J, with 16 bases between. In germline, CDR1 is SEHNR, CDR2 FQNEAQ (reference sequence). This CDR3 is built from 16 residues. The CDR3 spells CASSGRLTGLNTEAFF. The CDR3, as DNA: TGTGCCAGCAGCGGGCGCTTAACCGGATTGAACACTGAAGCTTTCTTT. The full variable domain, rest sourced from reference TRBV7-9 and TRBJ1-1, is DTGVSQNPRHKITKRGQNVTFRCDPISEHNRLYWYRQTLGQGPEFLTYFQNEAQLEKSRLLSDRFSAERPKGSFSTLEIQRTEQGDSAMYLCASSGRLTGLNTEAFFGQGTRLTVV.